This T cell receptor (beta chain) was found in a study of T-cell reconstitution after alpha-beta-depleted transplantation in children (dated by TCRdb to 2016 to 2017). Background on the whole study: T-cell immune reconstitution after TCRalphabeta/CD19-depleted allogeneic hematopoietic cell transplantation in children was quantitatively tracked in the study by means of TCR repertoire profiling.

Unmatched junction bases come to 12, with V trimmed by 4 bases and J by 3 bases. The CDR3 covers 16 residues, taking in both the cysteine and the phenylalanine. Only CDR3 DNA remains: 48 bases, in frame from the first base. The germline V gene supplies CDR1 SGDLS and CDR2 YYNGEE. Library prep was done by PCR. The instrument was an Illumina HiSeq 2500. To normalize quantification of the TCRbeta repertoire, the TCR libraries were built with molecular barcoding that relied on unique molecular identifiers. Using fastp trimming at Q25 and MiXCR clonotype assembly, TCRdb reanalyzed the public sequencing data and kept in-frame beta chains. Rows with a matching CDR3 protein are joined into one entry that keeps the most common DNA and genes. The sample profile shows about 360,000 distinct CDR3 sequences; 13% of them were found once. The ten largest clones represent 3.5% to 4.5% of the sample. Many counts were recorded for this clonotype. Its antigen has not been determined. Within one base of it there is no much larger clone, and no base qualities were kept.

Source: PBMCs, taken from the stem cell graft. Recombination linked TRBV9 to TRBJ2-7, with 8 bases in between that match TRBD2. The source of this sequence is a human donor who donated a stem cell graft to a child with Fanconi anemia. The nucleotide sequence is TGTGCCAGCAGCCCATCATCGGGGGGGCAGGTCTACGAGCAGTACTTC. The encoded protein is CASSPSSGGQVYEQYF.